This TCR beta chain was identified during a study of T cells expressing NK-cell markers. Study details: Eight donors were sequenced, seven testing HCMV-seropositive and one testing seronegative.

The germline V gene encodes CDR1 WSHSY and CDR2 SAAADI. The CDR3 sequence is 15 residues long. From the 5' RACE reads, TCRdb lists one entry per CDR3 protein and no DNA. The sample table includes 350,000 to 500,000 distinct CDR3 sequences. The clonotype originates from a woman aged 18-70 years in good health. Sequencing used blood T cells: a sorted CD56 or NKG2C T cell subset, CD4+ or CD8+ T cells, or bulk PBMC T cells (not recorded which). The V call is TRBV10-2, the J call TRBJ1-1. CDR3 residues: CASSEGRLMNTEAFF.